The 26 T cell receptor beta chains below all came from one sample that was sequenced in a study of lymphopenia after photon versus proton radiotherapy (dated by TCRdb to between 2019 and 2020). Receptor amplification or capture employed the immunoSEQ multiplex PCR assay. This immuneACCESS table, as held by TCRdb, lists in-frame sequences with V and J called but not all clones. Of the missing ones, under half trace to an unresolved V gene in checked studies; the others have no known cause. For this sample there are 15,000 to 20,000 clones; approximately 86% appear just once. The ten largest clonotypes hold 45% to 60% of the sample. The sample in question was peripheral blood, obtained from a patient treated with proton-based radiotherapy. Receptors were obtained from a woman between 55 and 75 years old with cholangiocarcinoma. Some clones in this sample may be carry-over from other donors' samples.

The V and J genes are TRBV5-3 and TRBJ2-3; perhaps D is TRBD1 or TRBD2 (5 bases each). TRBV5-3 is known as an ORF, though its function is uncertain. The germline V and J ends were trimmed by 0 bases and 4 bases, with 9 bases remaining between them. The CDR3 loop spans 14 amino acids. Here the CDR3 DNA reads TGTGCCAGAAGCTTGGGTCAGGGAGCAGATACGCAGTATTTT. It yields the protein CARSLGQGADTQYF.

In this sample, this clone turned up once. The rearrangement links TRBV18 to TRBJ2-3; D may match TRBD1 or TRBD2 (5 bases each). Trimming took 2 bases from V and 4 from J, leaving 16 bases between them. Per germline, CDR1 KGHSH and CDR2 LQKENI. CDR3 size: 16 residues. Written as DNA, the CDR3 is TGTGCCAGCTCACCAGGGACGATAGAATATCCAGATACGCAGTATTTT. Translation gives CASSPGTIEYPDTQYF.

The gene calls are TRBV2 and TRBJ2-5, with D hard to call. CDR1 is SNHLY and CDR2 is FYNNEI in the germline V gene. The CDR3 sequence is 12 residues long. Trimming shortened V by 7 bases and J by 1 base, and 7 bases separated the two germline ends. CDR3 in amino acids: CASTDRQETQYF. The CDR3, as DNA: TGTGCCAGCACGGACCGCCAAGAGACCCAGTACTTC.

The CDR3 DNA sequence: TGCAGTGCTAGTTCGGCCTATGGCTACACCTTC. Its translation is CSASSAYGYTF. The rearrangement joins TRBV20-1 to TRBJ1-2; D is unclear. CDR3 length: 11 amino acids. The V end lost 3 bases, the J end lost 4 bases, and 6 bases lay between the germline ends. Per the germline V gene, CDR1 is DFQATT and CDR2 is SNEGSKA (reference sequence).

The chain combines TRBV7-8 with TRBJ1-1; unclear D gene. CDR1 and CDR2 (germline): SGHVS, FQNEAQ. Trimming took off 5 bases at V and 1 base at J, with 8 bases between the two ends. This CDR3 comprises 13 residues. The CDR3 loop reads CASSTYTNTEAFF. The CDR3 DNA reads as TGTGCCAGCAGCACATACACGAACACTGAAGCTTTCTTT.

This chain uses TRBV27 with TRBJ1-2; D is ambiguous. Germline CDR1 is MNHEY and CDR2 is SMNVEV (reference sequence). V was shortened by 1 base and J by 3 bases, with 12 bases between the two germline ends. This CDR3 region has 15 residues. The CDR3, as DNA: TGTGCCAGCAGTTTATTGTCAGACCGGGACTATGGCTACACCTTC. Translation: CASSLLSDRDYGYTF.

By its share, this clone is medium-sized. This chain connects TRBV6-5 to TRBJ2-1; D may match TRBD1 or TRBD2 (5 bases each). The CDR3 runs to 15 residues. Germline CDR1 reads MNHEY; CDR2 reads SVGAGI. V lost 4 bases and J 2 bases, leaving 12 bases between the germline ends. CDR3 coding DNA: TGTGCCAGCAGTTCCGGGACCCTGACCTACAATGAGCAGTTCTTC. The encoded protein is CASSSGTLTYNEQFF.

This chain connects TRBV5-1 to TRBJ2-7; unclear D gene. V lost 0 bases to trimming and J lost 3 bases, with 10 bases between them. Germline values: CDR1 SGHRS, CDR2 YFSETQ. This CDR3 is built from 14 residues. The CDR3 DNA reads as TGCGCCAGCAGCTTGGAACAGTCCCTCTACGAGCAGTACTTC. This sequence encodes CASSLEQSLYEQYF.

This chain connects TRBV21-1 to TRBJ2-5; no DNA check was done on the table's D call, TRBD2. TRBV21-1 is tagged as a pseudogene. The CDR3 is 13 residues long. The CDR3 DNA reads TGTGCCAGCAGCAAAGTTGTCGGAGAGACCCAGTACTTC. As protein: CASSKVVGETQYF.

This clone was seen more than once but under ten times. J is TRBJ1-5 and V is TRBV19; 10 nucleotides match TRBD1. Germline-derived CDR1 and CDR2 are LNHDA and SQIVND (reference sequence). This CDR3 region has 17 residues. V lost 3 bases to trimming and J lost 2 bases; unmatched junction nucleotides: 7. CDR3: CASSILGQGKRNQPQHF. The CDR3 coding sequence is TGTGCCAGTAGTATCCTGGGACAGGGGAAACGCAATCAGCCCCAGCATTTT. The complete variable domain, with remaining parts taken from reference TRBV19 and TRBJ1-5, reads DGGITQSPKYLFRKEGQNVTLSCEQNLNHDAMYWYRQDPGQGLRLIYYSQIVNDFQKGDIAEGYSVSREKKESFPLTVTSAQKNPTAFYLCASSILGQGKRNQPQHFGDGTRLSIL.

This chain links TRBV10-3 with TRBJ2-3, with D hard to call. Per germline, CDR1 ENHRY and CDR2 SYGVKD. Deletions cut 3 bases from V and 8 bases from J, with 15 bases between. This CDR3 comprises 14 residues. This chain's CDR3 is CAISDPPNGGTQYF. The CDR3 nucleotides read TGTGCCATCAGTGATCCTCCGAACGGCGGTACGCAGTATTTT.

The chain uses TRBV5-1 and TRBJ1-2; 11 bases align to TRBD1. With 4 bases clipped from V and 8 bases from J, the junction kept 7 bases outside the gene matches. This CDR3 contains 14 residues. Germline CDR1 is SGHRS and CDR2 is YFSETQ. CDR3 in DNA: TGCGCCAGCAGCACCCGGGGACAGGGGGGCGGCTACACCTTC. Its protein is CASSTRGQGGGYTF.

The chain joins TRBV7-9 to TRBJ1-1, with D hard to call. The germline CDR1 and CDR2 sequences are SEHNR and FQNEAQ (reference sequence). Trimming stripped 5 bases from V and 1 base from J, with 5 bases between. CDR3 length equals 12 residues. The CDR3 nucleotides are TGTGCCAGCAGCATACAGAACACTGAAGCTTTCTTT. Translating it yields CASSIQNTEAFF.

This clone is a singleton in its sample. The chain recombines TRBV5-1 with TRBJ1-1, with D unclear. The V and J ends lost 2 bases and 0 bases respectively, with 5 bases between them. The CDR3 spans 13 residues. CDR1 SGHRS and CDR2 YFSETQ come from the germline V gene. CDR3 bases: TGCGCCAGCAGCTTAACAGTGAACACTGAAGCTTTCTTT. Protein: CASSLTVNTEAFF.

CDR3: CASRGIRDRDQETQYF. The DNA of the CDR3 is TGTGCCAGCAGAGGCATCCGGGACAGGGACCAAGAGACCCAGTACTTC. This chain connects TRBV2 to TRBJ2-5; 9 bases are a match to TRBD1. With V trimmed by 6 bases and J by 0 bases, 8 bases remained unmatched. CDR3 length: 16 residues. Germline CDR1 reads SNHLY; CDR2 reads FYNNEI.

V gene TRBV18 combines with J gene TRBJ2-1; maybe TRBD2 (6 bases). Trimming shortened V by 6 bases and J by 7 bases, and 10 bases separated the two germline ends. The germline CDR1 and CDR2 sequences are KGHSH and LQKENI. The CDR3 has 12 residues. The CDR3 spells CASSHGGNEQFF. As DNA, the CDR3 is TGTGCCAGCTCTCACGGGGGTAATGAGCAGTTCTTC.

This clone was seen a single time. The chain is built from TRBV15 and TRBJ2-3; the match to TRBD2 covers 10 bases. This CDR3 spans 17 amino acids. Germline V gene lookup returns CDR1 LNHNV and CDR2 YYDKDF (reference sequence). The V segment lost 6 bases and the J segment 4 bases; nucleotides outside the gene matches: 13. The CDR3 DNA sequence: TGTGCCACCAGTGCCAGACTAGCGGGTAGGGGGCCAGATACGCAGTATTTT. Residues: CATSARLAGRGPDTQYF.

V and J are TRBV6-1 and TRBJ1-3; D not resolved. CDR1 is MNHNS and CDR2 is SASEGT in the germline V gene. V lost 2 bases to trimming and J lost 0 bases, with 8 bases between them. This CDR3 comprises 15 residues. CDR3 sequence: CASSEQEDSGNTIYF. The CDR3 bases are TGTGCCAGCAGTGAACAGGAAGACTCTGGAAACACCATATATTTT.

The CDR3 region has the DNA TGTGCCAGTAGTGAATCCGGGACAGGCAGTCTGTGGTACTTC. Translated, it gives CASSESGTGSLWYF. V and J are TRBV19 and TRBJ2-7, with 8 bases fitting TRBD1. The CDR3 loop spans 14 amino acids. The trim removed 5 bases at V and 12 bases at J, leaving 15 bases unmatched. In germline, CDR1 is LNHDA, CDR2 SQIVND (reference sequence).

This chain links TRBV2 with TRBJ2-7; a weak D match, TRBD2 (6 bases). From germline, CDR1 is SNHLY and CDR2 FYNNEI. Trimming took off 6 bases at V and 3 bases at J, with 15 bases between the two ends. The CDR3 has 14 residues. This CDR3 is CASRSPGLFYEQYF. DNA of the CDR3: TGTGCCAGCAGGAGCCCGGGACTGTTCTACGAGCAGTACTTC.

The chain carries TRBV18 and TRBJ2-1; no firm D call. The CDR3 has 17 amino acids. V was shortened by 2 bases and J by 4 bases, with 18 bases between the two germline ends. Looked up from germline, CDR1 is KGHSH and CDR2 is LQKENI. The CDR3 protein is CASSPSYSARKYNEQFF. The CDR3 DNA reads as TGTGCCAGCTCACCAAGCTATTCGGCTAGAAAGTACAATGAGCAGTTCTTC.

This chain links TRBV18 with TRBJ1-1; no clear D gene. Germline V gene sequence: CDR1 KGHSH, CDR2 LQKENI. Trimming shortened V by 2 bases and J by 0 bases, and 7 bases separated the two germline ends. There are 14 residues in the CDR3. CDR3 nucleotides: TGTGCCAGCTCACCAAGTCGGGTGAACACTGAAGCTTTCTTT. The encoded protein is CASSPSRVNTEAFF.

The V gene is TRBV7-6, the J gene TRBJ2-1; TRBD2 agrees at 13 bases. The ends lost 6 bases at V and 8 bases at J; junction bases unmatched: 10. The germline V gene has CDR1 SGHVS and CDR2 FNYEAQ. The CDR3 loop spans 16 amino acids. DNA for the CDR3: TGTGCCAGCAGGGATAGAGGGACTAGCGGGGTCGATGAGCAGTTCTTC. Translating gives CASRDRGTSGVDEQFF.

The chain links TRBV29-1 to TRBJ2-7, with D maybe TRBD2 (6 bases). The germline V gene has CDR1 SQVTM and CDR2 ANQGSEA. This CDR3 spans 13 amino acids. The germline V and J ends were trimmed by 2 bases and 4 bases, with 12 bases remaining between them. DNA for the CDR3: TGCAGCGTTGAATCCCCAGGGAGGTACGAGCAGTACTTC. Amino acid sequence: CSVESPGRYEQYF.

The chain uses TRBV11-2 and TRBJ2-1; tentatively, D is TRBD1 (6 bases). The V gene lost 5 bases and the J gene lost 9 bases, with 17 bases spanning the gap. In germline, CDR1 is SGHAT, CDR2 FQNNGV. This CDR3 comprises 14 residues. This CDR3 reads CASSPRGNSREQFF. CDR3 sequence (DNA): TGTGCCAGCAGCCCAAGGGGGAATTCCCGTGAGCAGTTCTTC.

The CDR3 sequence: CASSWSRDKNTGELFF. The DNA of the CDR3 is TGTGCCAGCTCATGGTCCCGGGACAAGAACACCGGGGAGCTGTTTTTT. J is TRBJ2-2 and V is TRBV18; maybe TRBD1 (6 bases). CDR3 length: 16 amino acids. V was trimmed by 5 bases and J by 1 base, leaving 14 bases between them. Germline-derived CDR1 and CDR2 are KGHSH and LQKENI.